This T cell receptor beta chain was documented in a study of CD8 T cells in ankylosing spondylitis. Study-wide points: There was a TCR beta motif, made of several highly homologous variants, that appeared characteristic of ankylosing spondylitis blood.

Making the TCR beta libraries involved quantitative 5'-RACE with molecular barcodes. TCRdb recomputed calls from the 5' RACE reads with MiXCR, one row per CDR3 protein. The sample has 750,000 to 850,000 distinct CDR3 sequences, about an eighth seen once. The germline V gene encodes CDR1 MNHNS and CDR2 SASEGT. The CDR3 spans 13 residues. The ends were cut back, 9 bases at V and 4 bases at J, with 15 bases in the middle. With respect to this clonotype: Antigen unknown.

V gene TRBV6-1 combines with J gene TRBJ2-5; D not certain. This receptor was identified in a male donor with ankylosing spondylitis. The sequenced material came from blood, either unsorted or a sorted T cell fraction (not recorded which). The CDR3 reads CASARGWGETQYF. CDR3 bases: TGTGCCAGTGCGCGTGGGTGGGGAGAGACCCAGTACTTC.